This T cell receptor beta chain emerged from a study of cytomegalovirus exposure and HLA in healthy donors. About the research overall: Genetic ancestry analysis placed over 75% of the 300 to 500 donors that were genotyped in the Caucasian-associated cluster. Study outcomes and limitations: A link between a missense DCLRE1C variant and TCR beta V- and J-gene trimming emerged from a later analysis. In a later analysis, common viral pathogens appeared linked to several of the most significant clusters. CMV serostatus was the sole immune exposure information available.

CDR3 length equals 14 residues. CDR1 and CDR2 from the germline V gene are SGHRS and YFSETQ. Trimming shortened V by 1 base and J by 3 bases, and 11 bases separated the two germline ends. PCR was performed using 60 Vbeta and 13 Jbeta primers. The table came from immunoSEQ multiplex PCR; TCRdb's copy has only in-frame clones and leaves some out. The top ten hold about 2.2% of the sample, which has about 140,000 clones, roughly 78% seen once. With regard to this clone: Antigen unknown.

Sequencing used PBMCs. This sequence was found in a man younger than 40 in good health and CMV-seronegative. The chain employs TRBV5-1 and TRBJ2-7; weak D call: TRBD1 (5 bases). The chain's CDR3 is CASSLTTAIYEQYF. The CDR3 DNA sequence: TGCGCCAGCAGCTTGACGACAGCGATCTACGAGCAGTACTTC.